This TCR beta chain originates from a study of CD8 T cells in ankylosing spondylitis (dated by TCRdb to the late 2010s). For context, the study as a whole: T cell receptor beta repertoires were profiled in healthy donors and ankylosing spondylitis patients so that disease-linked TCR variants could be found. Peripheral blood was sampled, and synovial fluid was additionally collected from ankylosing spondylitis patients. The full study cohort comprised some 27 ankylosing spondylitis patients and 85 to 120 healthy donors. Paper-wide results and their limitations: According to the report, matched synovial fluid samples from ankylosing spondylitis patients were significantly enriched for the disease-linked clones. The disease-linked clones showed a CD8+ phenotype and occurred at relatively low frequencies in peripheral blood. A TCR beta motif of 7 or 8 highly homologous amino acid variants appeared characteristic of blood from ankylosing spondylitis patients. Some motif variants had previously been reported in the synovial fluid and blood of reactive arthritis patients, which suggests shared mechanisms of disease initiation.

This sample was sequenced with an Illumina HiSeq 2500. Quantitative 5'-RACE with molecular barcodes was the method used to prepare the TCR beta libraries. The authors' pipeline ran thus. A new computational method, built on a probabilistic model of VDJ rearrangement, was used to identify disease-linked TCR variants. TCRdb applied fastp at Q25 and MiXCR to the public reads, then kept only in-frame beta chains. Each record represents a unique CDR3 protein, reported with the most common genes and DNA among its rows. The V and J calls and clone size are TCRdb's, not the authors'. In all, the sample holds 180,000 or so distinct CDR3 sequences, and 11% of those were seen once. The biggest ten clones account for almost 30% of the sample. V is pared back by 3 bases and J by 3 bases, with 13 bases lying between the germline termini. The CDR3 sequence holds 16 residues, the cysteine and phenylalanine included. The read is trimmed to its CDR3 DNA, 48 bases read in frame from base 1. For CDR1 and CDR2, the germline V gene lists KGHDR and SFDVKD.

This clonotype has a count of ten or more. Its antigen is unknown. Base qualities were left out, and no much larger clone turns up one base away. The sequence links TRBV24-1 to TRBJ2-2; the D gene remains uncertain. The TCR was taken from a male donor with ankylosing spondylitis or in good health (not recorded which). Input material: blood, either unsorted or a sorted T cell fraction (not recorded which). The CDR3 protein is CATSDPSDGDTGELFF. The nucleotide sequence reads as follows: TGTGCCACCAGTGATCCGTCGGACGGAGACACCGGGGAGCTGTTTTTT.